This T cell receptor (beta chain) was recorded in a study of T cell responses to AZD1222 COVID-19 vaccine. Sequenced by immunoSEQ multiplex PCR; TCRdb stores in-frame clones only, minus some. The repertoire includes more than 95,000 clones, 75% to 90% of them detected once, and roughly 20% sits in the top ten. CDR3 size: 15 residues. Germline CDR1 and CDR2: SQVTM and ANQGSEA. Unmatched junction bases numbered 11, after V lost 1 base and J lost 9 bases. The sequence derives from an adult in good health. Sequencing was performed on peripheral blood, taken on day 0 of AZD1222 vaccination. The chain recombines TRBV29-1 with TRBJ2-1, with 8 bases lining up with TRBD2. The CDR3 nucleotides read TGCAGCGTTGAAGCCTCCTTCGGGGGGGCCGGTGAGCAGTTCTTC. Its translation: CSVEASFGGAGEQFF.